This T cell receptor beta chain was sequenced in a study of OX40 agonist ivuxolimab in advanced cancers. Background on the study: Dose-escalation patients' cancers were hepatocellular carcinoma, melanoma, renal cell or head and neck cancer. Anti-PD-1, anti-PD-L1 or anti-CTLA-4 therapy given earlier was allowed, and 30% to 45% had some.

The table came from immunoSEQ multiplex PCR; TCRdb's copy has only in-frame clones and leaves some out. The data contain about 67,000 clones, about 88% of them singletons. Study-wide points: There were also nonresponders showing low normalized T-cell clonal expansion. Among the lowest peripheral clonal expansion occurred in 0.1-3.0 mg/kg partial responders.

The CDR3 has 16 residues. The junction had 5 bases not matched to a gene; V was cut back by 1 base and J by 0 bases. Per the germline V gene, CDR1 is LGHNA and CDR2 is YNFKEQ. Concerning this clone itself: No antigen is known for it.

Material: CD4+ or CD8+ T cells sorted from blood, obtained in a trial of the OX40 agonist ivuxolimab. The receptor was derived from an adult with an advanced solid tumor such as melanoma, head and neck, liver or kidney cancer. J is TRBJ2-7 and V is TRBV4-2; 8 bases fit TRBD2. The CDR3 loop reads CASSQAAGGLSYEQYF. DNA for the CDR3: TGTGCCAGCAGCCAAGCGGCGGGAGGTCTCTCCTACGAGCAGTACTTC.